Following are 12 T cell receptor beta chains from one sample sequenced in a study of OX40 agonist ivuxolimab in advanced cancers. The table came from immunoSEQ multiplex PCR; TCRdb's copy has only in-frame clones and leaves some out. The sample contains under 100,000 clones, roughly 83% of which appear only once. The sequencing used CD4+ or CD8+ T cells sorted from blood, collected in a trial of the OX40 agonist ivuxolimab. The receptors here all came from an adult with an advanced solid tumor such as melanoma, head and neck, liver or kidney cancer.

The CDR3 DNA follows: TGTGCCAGCAGTTTCGTAGGGGGCAATGAGGCAGATACGCAGTATTTT. Translation: CASSFVGGNEADTQYF. V is TRBV6-5 and J is TRBJ2-3; the match to TRBD1 covers 7 bases. CDR1 and CDR2 (germline): MNHEY, SVGAGI. Unmatched junction bases numbered 11, after V lost 4 bases and J lost 4 bases. The CDR3 is 16 residues long.

V is TRBV6-5 and J is TRBJ1-6; 10 bases map to TRBD1. Per the germline V gene, CDR1 is MNHEY and CDR2 is SVGAGI. V lost 9 bases, J lost 9 bases, and 5 bases stayed unmatched. CDR3 length equals 13 residues. Here the CDR3 reads CASRDRGRSPLHF. DNA of the CDR3: TGTGCCAGTCGGGACAGGGGACGTTCACCCCTCCACTTT.

J is TRBJ1-2 and V is TRBV14, with D maybe TRBD1 (5 bases). Trimming removed 0 bases from V and 5 bases from J, with 16 bases in between. The CDR3 spans 16 residues. CDR1 is SGHDN, CDR2 FVKESK, per germline. CDR3 residues: CASSQDLSAGRYGYTF. Here the CDR3 DNA reads TGTGCCAGCAGCCAAGATCTATCGGCAGGGCGGTATGGCTACACCTTC.

The rearrangement links TRBV5-4 to TRBJ2-7; D tentatively fits TRBD1 or TRBD2 (5 bases each). Germline V gene lookup returns CDR1 SGHNT and CDR2 YYREEE (reference sequence). The V end was cut by 2 bases, the J end by 2 bases, with 8 bases between. The CDR3 has 13 residues. In nucleotides, the CDR3 is TGTGCCAGCAGCTTATGGGGGACCTACGAGCAGTACTTC. This encodes CASSLWGTYEQYF.

The chain links TRBV19 to TRBJ2-7; D might be TRBD2 (6 bases). The V gene lost 6 bases and the J gene lost 0 bases, with 12 bases spanning the gap. Germline values: CDR1 LNHDA, CDR2 SQIVND (reference sequence). The CDR3 extends over 14 amino acids. The CDR3 DNA follows: TGTGCCAGTAGCCGGGACTCGAGCTCCTACGAGCAGTACTTC. It translates to CASSRDSSSYEQYF.

The rearrangement uses TRBV9 and TRBJ1-5; D is uncertain. Germline loops: CDR1 SGDLS, CDR2 YYNGEE. Trimming removed 0 bases from V and 7 bases from J, with 14 bases in between. This CDR3 has 15 residues. The chain's CDR3 is CASSVDGQNRQPQHF. The CDR3 DNA reads TGTGCCAGCAGCGTAGACGGCCAGAATCGGCAGCCCCAGCATTTT.

The chain joins TRBV5-1 to TRBJ2-2, with D unclear. V was trimmed by 1 base and J by 1 base, leaving 2 bases between them. This CDR3 contains 13 residues. Germline V gene lookup returns CDR1 SGHRS and CDR2 YFSETQ. CDR3 sequence (DNA): TGCGCCAGCAGCTTGAGGAACACCGGGGAGCTGTTTTTT. It yields the protein CASSLRNTGELFF.

The chain employs TRBV9 and TRBJ2-3; D might be TRBD1 (5 bases). This CDR3 contains 16 residues. CDR1 is SGDLS and CDR2 is YYNGEE in the germline V gene. Trimming removed 0 bases at V and 3 bases at J, with 14 bases between. CDR3 region: CASSVGPGLRTDTQYF. CDR3 coding DNA: TGTGCCAGCAGCGTAGGTCCAGGGCTGAGAACAGATACGCAGTATTTT.

A few counts support this clone. V is TRBV14 and J is TRBJ2-7, with 7 bases that match TRBD1. Losses at the gene ends were 1 base for V and 3 bases for J; bases not matched to a gene: 3. This CDR3 is built from 14 residues. Germline V gene sequence: CDR1 SGHDN, CDR2 FVKESK. The CDR3 nucleotides are TGTGCCAGCAGCCAAGGGACAGGCCGCTACGAGCAGTACTTC. Translating gives CASSQGTGRYEQYF.

The V call is TRBV7-8, the J call TRBJ1-2, with 8 bases lining up with TRBD1. The CDR3 covers 15 residues. V lost 5 bases, J lost 2 bases, and 7 bases stayed unmatched. Germline loops: CDR1 SGHVS, CDR2 FQNEAQ. The DNA for the CDR3 is TGTGCCAGCAGCGAGTGGACAGGGATCAACTATGGCTACACCTTC. This sequence encodes CASSEWTGINYGYTF.

This clone was observed many times. This chain uses TRBV28 with TRBJ1-2, with 7 bases matching TRBD1. V trimming: 3 bases; J trimming: 8 bases; junction bases outside the gene matches: 6. The CDR3 is made up of 13 amino acids. Germline assignment: CDR1 MDHEN and CDR2 SYDVKM. CDR3 bases: TGTGCCAGCAGTTTGGTAGGGGGCGTAGGCTACACCTTC. Protein sequence: CASSLVGGVGYTF.

The gene calls are TRBV4-2 and TRBJ2-2; D is perhaps TRBD1 (7 bases). Per germline, CDR1 LGHNA and CDR2 YNFKEQ. Trimming left V 1 base short and J 7 bases short, with 19 bases between. The CDR3 is made up of 17 amino acids. The CDR3 loop reads CASSQGARGTADGELFF. CDR3 bases: TGTGCCAGCAGCCAAGGGGCCCGCGGGACAGCCGACGGGGAGCTGTTTTTT.